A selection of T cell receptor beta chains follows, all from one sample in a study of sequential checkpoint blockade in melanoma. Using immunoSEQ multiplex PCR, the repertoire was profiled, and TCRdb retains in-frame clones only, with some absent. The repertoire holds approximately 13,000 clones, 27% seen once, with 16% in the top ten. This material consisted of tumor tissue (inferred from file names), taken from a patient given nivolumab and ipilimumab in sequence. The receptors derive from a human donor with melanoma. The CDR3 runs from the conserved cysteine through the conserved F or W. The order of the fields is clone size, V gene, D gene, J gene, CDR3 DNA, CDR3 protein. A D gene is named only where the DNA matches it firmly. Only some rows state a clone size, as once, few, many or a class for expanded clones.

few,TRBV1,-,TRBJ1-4,TGCGCCAGCAGCCAAGATCGTAGGGAAAAACTGTTTTTT,CASSQDRREKLFF
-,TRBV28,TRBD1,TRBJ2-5,TGTGCCAGCAGTGGAATCGGGACAGGCCAAGGGGAGACCCAGTACTTC,CASSGIGTGQGETQYF
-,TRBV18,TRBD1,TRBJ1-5,TGTGCCAGCTCACTCATGGACAGGGGAGGCAATCAGCCCCAGCATTTT,CASSLMDRGGNQPQHF
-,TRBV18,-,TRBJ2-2,TGTGCCAGCTCACCACGGGGCCTCGCGGGGGCCGGCGGGGAGCTGTTTTTT,CASSPRGLAGAGGELFF
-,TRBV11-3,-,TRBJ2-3,TGTGCCAGCAGCTTTTCAGGCCCTAGCACAGATACGCAGTATTTT,CASSFSGPSTDTQYF
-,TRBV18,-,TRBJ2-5,TGTGCCAGAAAAACCGGGACTCCAATCGTTGGTTGGGAGACCCAGTACTTC,CARKTGTPIVGWETQYF
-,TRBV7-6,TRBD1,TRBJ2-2,TGTGCCAGCAGCCTTAGCTTAGGACAGGGGTACACCGGGGAGCTGTTTTTT,CASSLSLGQGYTGELFF
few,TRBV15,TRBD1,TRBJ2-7,TGTGCCACCAGCAGTGTCAAACTGACAGGGTACGGCTACGAGCAGTACTTC,CATSSVKLTGYGYEQYF
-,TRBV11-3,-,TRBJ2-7,TGTGCCAGCAGCTTTGGGACCAGAACGACTGGATCACCTGCCGAGCAGTACTTC,CASSFGTRTTGSPAEQYF
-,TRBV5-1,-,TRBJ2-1,TGCGCCAGCAGCTTGGGGGGGCCCTTGATCAATGAGCAGTTCTTC,CASSLGGPLINEQFF
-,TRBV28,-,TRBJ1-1,TGTGCCAGCAGTTCCCTGGCTATGAACACTGAAGCTTTCTTT,CASSSLAMNTEAFF
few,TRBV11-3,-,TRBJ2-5,TGTGCCAGCAGCCGTAGCGATTCTCAGGGGACCCAGTACTTC,CASSRSDSQGTQYF
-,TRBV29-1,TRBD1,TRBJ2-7,TGCAGCGTTGAAGTCGGGACAGGGGGCTTCGAGCAGTACTTC,CSVEVGTGGFEQYF
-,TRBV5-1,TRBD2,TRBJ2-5,TGCGCCAGCAGCCTTCAAGCGGGAGGGCCGGGTGAGACCCAGTACTTC,CASSLQAGGPGETQYF
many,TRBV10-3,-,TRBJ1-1,TGTGCCATCAGTGAGGTTACCGGAGGCACTGAAGCTTTCTTT,CAISEVTGGTEAFF
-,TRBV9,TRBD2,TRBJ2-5,TGTGCCAGCAGTGATGGGTCTAGCGGTCAAGAGACCCAGTACTTC,CASSDGSSGQETQYF
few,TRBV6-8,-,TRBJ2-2,TGTGCCAGCAGTTACAGAGACACCGGGGAGCTGTTTTTT,CASSYRDTGELFF
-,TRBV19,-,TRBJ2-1,TGTGCCAGTAGCTCCGACCCCGAGATGATGTACAGGGTAGGACGGAGGGGGAAGTGGTTCTTC,CASSSDPEMMYRVGRRGKWFF
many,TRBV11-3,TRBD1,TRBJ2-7,TGTGCCAGCAGCTCAAGCTGGACAGGGGTCAACGAGCAGTACTTC,CASSSSWTGVNEQYF
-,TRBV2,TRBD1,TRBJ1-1,TGTGCCAGCAGCACTTCCGGGACAGGGGGAGGGGACACTGAAGCTTTCTTT,CASSTSGTGGGDTEAFF
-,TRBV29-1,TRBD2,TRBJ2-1,TGCAGCGTTGTAGCGGGAGTTAGGGAGCAGTTCTTC,CSVVAGVREQFF
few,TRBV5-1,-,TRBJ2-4,TGCGCCAGCAGCTTGGGACAGCTTTTAGCCAAAAACATTCAGTACTTC,CASSLGQLLAKNIQYF
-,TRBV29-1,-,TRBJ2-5,TGCAGCGTTGTTTTTGTGACGGAACAAGAGACCCAGTACTTC,CSVVFVTEQETQYF
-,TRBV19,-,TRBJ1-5,TGTGCCAGTAGAAGAGGAGGGCAGCCCCAGCATTTT,CASRRGGQPQHF
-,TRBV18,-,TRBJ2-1,TGTGCCAGCTCACCCGCGATGGGTGTCGGAGGGAACAATGAGCAGTTCTTC,CASSPAMGVGGNNEQFF
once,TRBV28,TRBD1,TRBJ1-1,TGTGCCAGCAGGTCAACAGGGGCCGGGGCTAACACTGAAGCTTTCTTT,CASRSTGAGANTEAFF
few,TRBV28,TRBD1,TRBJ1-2,TGTGCCAGCAGTTTCCAGGACAGGGGCAGCTATGGCTACACCTTC,CASSFQDRGSYGYTF
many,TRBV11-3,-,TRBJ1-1,TGTGCCAGCAGCTTAGGGGAGGGACTAGTGAACACTGAAGCTTTCTTT,CASSLGEGLVNTEAFF
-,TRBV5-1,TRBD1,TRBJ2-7,TGCGCCAGCAGCTTGGCCCGACAGGGGGTGGTCGAGCAGTACTTC,CASSLARQGVVEQYF
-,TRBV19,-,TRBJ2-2,TGTGCCAGTAGTAGGCCCCCGGGGGCCAAGGGAAGGGAGCTGTTTTTT,CASSRPPGAKGRELFF
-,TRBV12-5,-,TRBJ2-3,TGTGCCAGCACCCTGACAGCTACCAGCAGCACAGATACGCAGTATTTT,CASTLTATSSTDTQYF
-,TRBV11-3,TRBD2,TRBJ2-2,TGTGCCAGCAGTGGGGGACTAGCGGGAAACACCGGGGAGCTGTTTTTT,CASSGGLAGNTGELFF
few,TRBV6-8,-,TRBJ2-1,TGTGCCAGCGGGAGTACCTACAATGAGCAGTTCTTC,CASGSTYNEQFF
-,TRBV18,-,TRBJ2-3,TGTGCCAGCTCACCCCTCGCGCTGAACGAGGATACGCAGTATTTT,CASSPLALNEDTQYF
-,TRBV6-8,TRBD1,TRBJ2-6,TGTGCCAGCAGTTATCGGGACAGGGATGCTGGGGCCAACGTCCTGACTTTC,CASSYRDRDAGANVLTF
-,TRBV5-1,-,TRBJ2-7,TGCGCCAGCAGCTCTTCCCCAGGGGCTTACGAGCAGTACTTC,CASSSSPGAYEQYF
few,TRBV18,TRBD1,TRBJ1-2,TGTGCCAGCTCCGCGGGACAGGGGGCGAACTATGGCTACACCTTC,CASSAGQGANYGYTF
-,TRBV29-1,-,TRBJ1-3,TGCAGCGTTGTATCGGGATCTGGAAACACCATATATTTT,CSVVSGSGNTIYF
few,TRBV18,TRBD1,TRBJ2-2,TGTGCCAGCTCACCCATGGACAGGGGCTTCACCGGGGAGCTGTTTTTT,CASSPMDRGFTGELFF
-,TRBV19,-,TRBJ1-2,TGTGCCAGTAATCCTACAGGGTTCGGATCCTATGGCTACACCTTC,CASNPTGFGSYGYTF
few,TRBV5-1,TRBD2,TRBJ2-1,TGCGCCAGCAGCCAAGATTGGGCTAGCGGGAGGATCGGCAATGAGCAGTTCTTC,CASSQDWASGRIGNEQFF
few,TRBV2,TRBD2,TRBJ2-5,TGTGCCAGCAGGCCGGGACTAGCGGGGGGAGAGACCCAGTACTTC,CASRPGLAGGETQYF
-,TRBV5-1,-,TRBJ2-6,TGCGCCAGCAGCCCGCAGGGGCCTGGGGCCAACGTCCTGACTTTC,CASSPQGPGANVLTF
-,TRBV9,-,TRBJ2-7,TGTGCCAGCAGCTTCGCGGGGACAGAGCAGTACTTC,CASSFAGTEQYF
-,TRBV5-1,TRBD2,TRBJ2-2,TGCGCCAGCAGCCCCGGGATTAGCGGGGCATTCGGCGGGGAGCTGTTTTTT,CASSPGISGAFGGELFF
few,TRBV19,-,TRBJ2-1,TGTGCCAGTAGTATATTGTGGGACAACAATGAGCAGTTCTTC,CASSILWDNNEQFF
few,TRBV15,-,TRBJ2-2,TGTGCCACCAGCAGAGCCCCTACTTCCGGGGAGCTGTTTTTT,CATSRAPTSGELFF
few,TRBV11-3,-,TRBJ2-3,TGTGCCAGCAGCTTAGAGGGGGGGCTAGTTACGGATACGCAGTATTTT,CASSLEGGLVTDTQYF
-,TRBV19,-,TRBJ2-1,TGTGCCAGTAGTATAGGCAGGGGAGGACCATACAATGAGCAGTTCTTC,CASSIGRGGPYNEQFF
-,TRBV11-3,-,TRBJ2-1,TGTGCCAGCAGCTTAATGTTAGGGGAATACAATGAGCAGTTCTTC,CASSLMLGEYNEQFF
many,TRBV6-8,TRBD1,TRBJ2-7,TGTGCCAGCAGCGCGGACAGGGGTATCTACGAGCAGTACTTC,CASSADRGIYEQYF
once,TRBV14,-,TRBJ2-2,TGTGCCAGCAGCCCCCCGGGACTTTGGGGCGCCGGGGAGCTGTTTTTT,CASSPPGLWGAGELFF
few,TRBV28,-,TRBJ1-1,TGTGCCAGCCCCTCGGGAAAGGGGTTGGACACTGAAGCTTTCTTT,CASPSGKGLDTEAFF
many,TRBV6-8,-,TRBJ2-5,TGTGCCATCGGAGGACTCGGGGGCCTCCAAGAGACCCAGTACTTC,CAIGGLGGLQETQYF
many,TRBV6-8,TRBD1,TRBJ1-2,TGTGCCAGCAGTTCCCCGGGACAGGGGTGCACCTTC,CASSSPGQGCTF
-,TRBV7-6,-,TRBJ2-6,TGTGCCAGCAGCTGGAACTTGGGCAGGGCTTCTGGGGCCAACGTCCTGACTTTC,CASSWNLGRASGANVLTF